These T cell receptor beta chains were read from a single sample in a study of blood T cell repertoires in COVID-19. Libraries were prepared by immunoSEQ multiplex PCR; TCRdb keeps only in-frame clonotypes and omits some of them. The sample comprises approximately 75,000 clones, about 74% of which are singletons, and roughly 2.6% rests with the top ten. Sequencing input: peripheral blood. These receptors were taken from a human donor with acute or convalescent COVID-19. The donor label of this sample is uncertain. Both conserved end residues are trimmed from each CDR3. Each record gives: V gene, J gene, CDR3 protein.

v_call: TRBV4-1; j_call: TRBJ2-3; cdr3_aa: ASSQVPTGVGDTQY
v_call: TRBV7-9; j_call: TRBJ1-1; cdr3_aa: ASSPRGPSATEAF
v_call: TRBV28; j_call: TRBJ2-1; cdr3_aa: ASSPSGGPPNEQF
v_call: TRBV7-3; j_call: TRBJ2-2; cdr3_aa: ASSVKPGLGTGELF
v_call: TRBV19; j_call: TRBJ1-4; cdr3_aa: ASSRLQGPRATNEKLF
v_call: TRBV14; j_call: TRBJ1-2; cdr3_aa: ASSPLAGGYGYT
v_call: TRBV14; j_call: TRBJ1-2; cdr3_aa: ASSQGQGRSYGYT
v_call: TRBV25-1; j_call: TRBJ2-2; cdr3_aa: ASGTASGTGITGELF
v_call: TRBV19; j_call: TRBJ2-2; cdr3_aa: ASSTRIPRTSGGTGELF
v_call: TRBV18; j_call: TRBJ1-2; cdr3_aa: ASSAGGPNYGYT
v_call: TRBV28; j_call: TRBJ2-1; cdr3_aa: ASQARPSSYNEQF
v_call: TRBV7-8; j_call: TRBJ2-2; cdr3_aa: ASSPIRGNTGELF
v_call: TRBV6-5; j_call: TRBJ2-1; cdr3_aa: ASSSSGGSREQF
v_call: TRBV5-1; j_call: TRBJ1-1; cdr3_aa: ASSYGQGQFHTEAF
v_call: TRBV5-5; j_call: TRBJ2-7; cdr3_aa: ASSLSGFPYEQY
v_call: TRBV20-1; j_call: TRBJ2-5; cdr3_aa: SASIGGLETQY
v_call: TRBV6-6; j_call: TRBJ2-5; cdr3_aa: ASSAAGAGETQY
v_call: TRBV24-1; j_call: TRBJ2-3; cdr3_aa: ATSVGTDTDTQY
v_call: TRBV6-5; j_call: TRBJ1-5; cdr3_aa: ASSTDSNQPQH
v_call: TRBV11-2; j_call: TRBJ2-2; cdr3_aa: ASSYRAGNTGELF
v_call: TRBV5-1; j_call: TRBJ2-1; cdr3_aa: ASSLGLAPARYNEQF
v_call: TRBV6-5; j_call: TRBJ1-2; cdr3_aa: ASSLTDNYGYT
v_call: TRBV28; j_call: TRBJ1-3; cdr3_aa: ASRLRGGGNTIY
v_call: TRBV7-3; j_call: TRBJ2-7; cdr3_aa: ASSSVLGYEQY
v_call: TRBV7-2; j_call: TRBJ2-1; cdr3_aa: ASSRPVGVGYNEQF
v_call: TRBV11-2; j_call: TRBJ2-5; cdr3_aa: ASSFSGRQETQY
v_call: TRBV28; j_call: TRBJ2-1; cdr3_aa: ASSPSGSGYNEQF
v_call: TRBV5-1; j_call: TRBJ1-1; cdr3_aa: ASSPRTAMNTEAF
v_call: TRBV9; j_call: TRBJ2-1; cdr3_aa: ASSVEGYRRTTGDNEQF
v_call: TRBV19; j_call: TRBJ1-3; cdr3_aa: ASSLQRGAFSGNTIY
v_call: TRBV14; j_call: TRBJ2-1; cdr3_aa: ASSPGVPEQF
v_call: TRBV4-2; j_call: TRBJ1-3; cdr3_aa: ASSQVGNTIY
v_call: TRBV15; j_call: TRBJ2-1; cdr3_aa: ATSPMGLVGDEQF
v_call: TRBV3-1/TRBV3-2; j_call: TRBJ1-5; cdr3_aa: ASSQGSWEGTGPQH
v_call: TRBV6-5; j_call: TRBJ2-7; cdr3_aa: ASRRLAGKENEQY
v_call: TRBV27; j_call: TRBJ2-5; cdr3_aa: ASSPLPGWGGETQY
v_call: TRBV19; j_call: TRBJ1-3; cdr3_aa: ASSILGQISGNTIY
v_call: TRBV2; j_call: TRBJ2-3; cdr3_aa: ASSRTGTDTQY
v_call: TRBV19; j_call: TRBJ1-3; cdr3_aa: ASSKRDRDTIY
v_call: TRBV30; j_call: TRBJ2-3; cdr3_aa: AWSASGGGTDTQY
v_call: TRBV2; j_call: TRBJ1-1; cdr3_aa: ASSVSGIGNTEAF
v_call: TRBV7-9; j_call: TRBJ2-3; cdr3_aa: ASRSQTGATQY
v_call: TRBV27; j_call: TRBJ2-5; cdr3_aa: ASSYLPTLQETQY
v_call: TRBV6-5; j_call: TRBJ2-4; cdr3_aa: ASSSGTPLAKNIQY
v_call: TRBV27; j_call: TRBJ2-1; cdr3_aa: ASSIGLGAGWGYNEQF
v_call: TRBV28; j_call: TRBJ1-4; cdr3_aa: ASSLRGGRNEKLF
v_call: TRBV11-1; j_call: TRBJ1-1; cdr3_aa: ASSLSPGQGTEAF
v_call: TRBV2; j_call: TRBJ2-5; cdr3_aa: ASSARTGQQETQY
v_call: TRBV15; j_call: TRBJ1-5; cdr3_aa: ATSREANQPQH
v_call: TRBV30; j_call: TRBJ2-7; cdr3_aa: AWTRRDRSYEQY
v_call: TRBV7-2; j_call: TRBJ2-1; cdr3_aa: ASSLDHGSSYNEQF
v_call: TRBV6-4; j_call: TRBJ2-2; cdr3_aa: ASQGPGELF
v_call: TRBV18; j_call: TRBJ2-7; cdr3_aa: ASSPTIYEQY
v_call: TRBV19; j_call: TRBJ1-4; cdr3_aa: ASSTRDRGTNEKLF
v_call: TRBV7-2; j_call: TRBJ2-3; cdr3_aa: ASSLGTGRGTDTQY
v_call: TRBV18; j_call: TRBJ1-2; cdr3_aa: ASSPETGTYGYT
v_call: TRBV7-2; j_call: TRBJ1-1; cdr3_aa: ASTMGGWNTEAF